This T cell receptor (beta chain) came from a study of CD8 T cells in Susac syndrome. RNA was extracted with the RNeasy kit, and a quantity of roughly 0.45 to 1 ug was reverse transcribed using random hexamers. Multiplex PCR with immunoSEQ amplified the TCR beta CDR3 across 54 Vbeta and 13 Jbeta. Each CDR3 protein is one row after TCRdb ran MiXCR on the immunoSEQ multiplex PCR reads. The sample comprises about 120,000 distinct CDR3 sequences, nearly 96% of which are singletons, and roughly 0.14% rests with the top ten. Patients with Susac syndrome fulfilled recently defined diagnostic criteria for definite or probable disease. The sequencing sample was made of CD4+ T cells from PBMCs. The TCR was taken from a human donor with Susac syndrome.

The CDR3 DNA follows: TGTGCCAGCAGCCGCCGACAGGGCACAACTAATGAAAAACTGTTTTTT. Protein product: CASSRRQGTTNEKLFF. This chain joins TRBV12-3 or TRBV12-4 and TRBJ1-4, with 7 nucleotides matching TRBD1. V was clipped by 6 bases and J by 0 bases; unmatched bases: 7. This CDR3 comprises 16 residues.